The rows below give T cell receptor beta chains drawn from one sample of a study of OX40 agonist ivuxolimab in advanced cancers. The assay was immunoSEQ multiplex PCR, and TCRdb's table has in-frame clones only and misses some. This table holds some 64,000 clones, 84% found once. The sequencing used CD4+ or CD8+ T cells sorted from blood, collected in a trial of the OX40 agonist ivuxolimab. These receptors came from an adult with an advanced solid tumor such as melanoma, head and neck, liver or kidney cancer. Both conserved end residues are part of each CDR3. The order of the fields is V gene, clone size, J gene, D gene, CDR3 protein, CDR3 DNA. A D gene is named only where the DNA matches it firmly. Clone size is stated in some rows and not others, as once, few, many or a class when expanded.

TRBV27	-	TRBJ1-2	TRBD1	CASSLEGQGVYGYTF	TGTGCCAGCAGTCTCGAGGGACAGGGGGTCTATGGCTACACCTTC
TRBV10-3	-	TRBJ1-2	TRBD1	CAISEGTVTNYGYTF	TGTGCCATCAGTGAGGGGACAGTCACTAACTATGGCTACACCTTC
TRBV27	-	TRBJ1-2	TRBD1	CASSSLGTGTYGYTF	TGTGCCAGCAGTTCCCTCGGGACAGGAACCTATGGCTACACCTTC
TRBV11-2	-	TRBJ1-1	-	CASRAGTGNTEAFF	TGTGCCAGCAGAGCGGGGACGGGGAACACTGAAGCTTTCTTT
TRBV27	-	TRBJ2-7	TRBD1	CASSLLRGQGATYEQYF	TGTGCCAGCAGTTTACTAAGGGGACAGGGGGCGACCTACGAGCAGTACTTC
TRBV11-2	once	TRBJ2-5	-	CASSFIRPTTQETQYF	TGTGCCAGCAGCTTTATAAGGCCCACCACCCAAGAGACCCAGTACTTC
TRBV11-3	-	TRBJ2-6	TRBD1	CASSGRTGSGANVLTF	TGTGCCAGCAGCGGAAGGACAGGGTCGGGGGCCAACGTCCTGACTTTC
TRBV5-6	once	TRBJ2-1	TRBD2	CASSFLSGIEQFF	TGTGCCAGCAGCTTCCTTAGCGGGATTGAGCAGTTCTTC
TRBV11-3	-	TRBJ2-7	-	CASSLEGYEQYF	TGTGCCAGCAGCTTAGAGGGGTACGAGCAGTACTTC
TRBV6-5	-	TRBJ1-2	-	CASSYRGQYSYGYTF	TGTGCCAGCAGTTACCGAGGGCAGTATAGCTATGGCTACACCTTC
TRBV7-9	medium-sized	TRBJ2-1	-	CASSPTFGNEQFF	TGTGCCAGCAGCCCGACTTTCGGAAATGAGCAGTTCTTC
TRBV4-2	-	TRBJ2-7	-	CASSQGPHRGLSYEQYF	TGTGCCAGCAGCCAAGGACCACACAGGGGACTCTCCTACGAGCAGTACTTC
TRBV4-3	-	TRBJ1-1	TRBD1	CASSAQGARGTEAFF	TGCGCCAGCTCGGCGCAGGGGGCCCGTGGGACTGAAGCTTTCTTT
TRBV7-2	-	TRBJ1-4	-	CASSFNEKLFF	TGTGCCAGCAGCTTCAATGAAAAACTGTTTTTT
TRBV29-1	-	TRBJ1-1	-	CSVYNSMNTEAFF	TGCAGCGTTTACAACAGCATGAACACTGAAGCTTTCTTT
TRBV13	-	TRBJ2-1	-	CASSLGQGRDEQFF	TGTGCCAGCAGCTTAGGACAGGGTCGCGATGAGCAGTTCTTC
TRBV19	-	TRBJ1-4	TRBD1	CASSPPGQYNEKLFF	TGTGCCAGTAGTCCGCCGGGACAGTATAATGAAAAACTGTTTTTT
TRBV18	-	TRBJ2-7	-	CASSPPSSYEQYF	TGTGCCAGCTCACCACCCAGTTCCTACGAGCAGTACTTC
TRBV18	once	TRBJ2-5	-	CASSPTQQETQYF	TGTGCCAGCTCACCAACACAGCAAGAGACCCAGTACTTC
TRBV11-2	once	TRBJ1-2	-	CASSFGTTESYGYTF	TGTGCCAGCAGCTTCGGAACCACGGAGAGCTATGGCTACACCTTC
TRBV29-1	few	TRBJ2-5	TRBD1	CSATGQGEQPQYF	TGCAGCGCTACAGGACAGGGGGAGCAGCCCCAGTACTTC
TRBV25-1	-	TRBJ1-2	-	CASSTDVGRGYTF	TGTGCCAGCAGCACTGACGTGGGCAGAGGCTACACCTTC
TRBV2	few	TRBJ1-1	-	CASSVAGPMNTEAFF	TGTGCCAGCAGTGTGGCGGGTCCCATGAACACTGAAGCTTTCTTT
TRBV27	medium-sized	TRBJ2-5	TRBD2	CASRGLAGTQETQYF	TGTGCCAGTCGCGGACTAGCGGGGACCCAAGAGACCCAGTACTTC
TRBV7-9	-	TRBJ2-7	TRBD1	CASSTAGTGVYEQYF	TGTGCCAGCAGCACAGCCGGGACAGGGGTTTACGAGCAGTACTTC
TRBV28	-	TRBJ1-5	-	CASRRPGPNQPQHF	TGTGCCAGCAGGCGTCCGGGACCCAATCAGCCCCAGCATTTT
TRBV5-6	-	TRBJ1-1	-	CASSPSDWRRNTEAFF	TGTGCCAGCAGCCCTTCCGATTGGAGGAGGAACACTGAAGCTTTCTTT
TRBV28	-	TRBJ2-1	-	CASSLSQTHEQFF	TGTGCCAGCAGTTTAAGTCAGACCCATGAGCAGTTCTTC
TRBV7-8	few	TRBJ2-5	-	CASSFGTTQETQYF	TGTGCCAGCAGCTTCGGGACAACCCAAGAGACCCAGTACTTC
TRBV29-1	-	TRBJ2-3	TRBD1	CSVYPRDRARSDTQYF	TGCAGCGTTTACCCCCGGGACAGGGCCCGGTCAGATACGCAGTATTTT
TRBV27	-	TRBJ2-7	-	CASGFLGTEQYF	TGTGCCAGCGGGTTCCTGGGTACCGAGCAGTACTTC
TRBV27	-	TRBJ2-1	-	CASSFTAVAEQFF	TGTGCCAGCAGTTTTACCGCAGTAGCTGAGCAGTTCTTC
TRBV9	-	TRBJ2-3	TRBD2	CASSGRGGYTDTQYF	TGTGCCAGCAGCGGTCGGGGGGGATACACAGATACGCAGTATTTT
TRBV21-1	-	TRBJ2-5	-	CASSTDREETQYF	TGTGCCAGCAGCACAGACAGGGAAGAGACCCAGTACTTC
TRBV29-1	-	TRBJ2-3	TRBD2	CSSPGGGTDTQYF	TGCAGCTCTCCTGGGGGGGGGACAGATACGCAGTATTTT
TRBV18	-	TRBJ1-1	TRBD1	CASSPMETGTTAFF	TGTGCCAGCTCACCCATGGAGACAGGGACCACGGCTTTCTTT